In this sample, the clone carrying this T cell receptor beta chain turned up once. The sample comes from a study of OX40 agonist ivuxolimab in advanced cancers. V dropped 5 bases and J dropped 5; count of bases not matched to a gene: 6. The length of the CDR3 is 14 residues. Per germline, CDR1 SGHTA and CDR2 FQGNSA. Generated by immunoSEQ multiplex PCR, the TCRdb table keeps only in-frame clones and is missing some. The data contain approximately 30,000 clones, 75% to 90% of them singletons. The chain joins TRBV7-2 to TRBJ2-7; TRBD1 aligns across 10 bases. Sequenced material: CD4+ or CD8+ T cells sorted from blood, taken in a trial of the OX40 agonist ivuxolimab. This receptor was identified in an adult with an advanced solid tumor such as melanoma, head and neck, liver or kidney cancer. In nucleotides, the CDR3 is TGTGCCAGCAGCGCAAGCGGGACAGGGGACGAGCAGTACTTC. Its translation: CASSASGTGDEQYF.